The clone carrying this TCR beta chain was detected a few times. Its antigen is still unknown. In TCRdb, the 5' RACE reads were re-called with MiXCR into one record per CDR3 protein. The top ten clones hold around 13% of a sample with 430,000 or so distinct CDR3 sequences, 20% to 30% of them seen once. The CDR3 loop spans 16 amino acids. CDR1 is DFQATT and CDR2 is SNEGSKA in the germline V gene (reference sequence). Trimming shortened V by 0 bases and J by 3 bases, and 17 bases separated the two germline ends. The sample originates from a study of T-cell memory formation after mild COVID-19. Regarding the study as a whole: The study detected some responding clones in pre-infection memory, suggesting cross-reactive memory joined. Second-wave clones peaking on day 37 lacked confirmed SARS-CoV-2 specificity. The study found balanced CD4/CD8 in clones contracting day 15 to 85 and a CD4+ lean in later expanders.

The sequence came from an adult woman who had mild COVID-19 (a few samples of this study predate the infection). Cell type and time point are not known. The chain couples TRBV20-1 to TRBJ1-1, with D possibly matching TRBD1 (6 bases). Sequencing input: PBMCs or a T cell subset sorted from them (not recorded which). The CDR3 DNA follows: TGCAGTGCTAGAGATATAAGAAGGGGGGGATACACTGAAGCTTTCTTT. It translates to CSARDIRRGGYTEAFF.